This is a list of T cell receptor beta chains from one sample in a study of Graves' ophthalmopathy and Graves' hyperthyroidism. TCRdb analysed the multiplex PCR reads with MiXCR anew, one entry per CDR3 protein. The table has 260,000 or so distinct CDR3 sequences, around 50% seen once. The sample comprised peripheral blood. These receptors originate from an adult man with Graves' ophthalmopathy. CDR3s include the opening cysteine and the closing phenylalanine or tryptophan. A D gene is named only where the DNA matches it firmly. Size values are once, few and many counts, or a class for expanded clones, and some rows have none.

TRBJ1-5	-	-	TRBV20-1	CSARQDPNQPQHF	TGCAGTGCTAGACAGGACCCCAATCAGCCCCAGCATTTT
TRBJ2-7	few	TRBD2	TRBV29-1	CSAGDYSYEQYF	TGCAGCGCCGGGGACTACTCCTACGAGCAGTACTTC
TRBJ2-2	-	TRBD2	TRBV7-2	CASSPAGTIFSGELFF	TGTGCCAGCAGCCCGGCCGGGACTATATTTTCCGGGGAGCTGTTTTTT
TRBJ2-5	many	TRBD1	TRBV15	CATSRGQGAGETQYF	TGTGCCACCAGCAGAGGACAGGGGGCAGGGGAGACCCAGTACTTC
TRBJ1-5	-	TRBD1	TRBV20-1	CSAHHPQGQRRGQHF	TGCAGTGCCCACCACCCACAGGGGCAGAGACGGGGGCAGCATTTT
TRBJ1-6	-	-	TRBV20-1	CSASAVSPLHF	TGCAGTGCTAGCGCGGTCTCACCCCTCCACTTT
TRBJ2-7	few	TRBD2	TRBV20-1	CSARDRLAVLGEQYF	TGCAGTGCTAGAGATAGACTAGCGGTCCTTGGAGAGCAGTACTTC
TRBJ1-2	many	-	TRBV10-3	CAISEGGTNYGYTF	TGTGCCATCAGTGAGGGAGGGACTAACTATGGCTACACCTTC
TRBJ1-5	-	-	TRBV15	CATSGRPGQGPIEGNQPQHF	TGTGCCACCAGCGGAAGGCCGGGGCAGGGGCCCATCGAGGGCAATCAGCCCCAGCATTTT
TRBJ1-1	many	-	TRBV2	CASSYRAEAFF	TGTGCCAGCAGTTACAGGGCTGAAGCTTTCTTT
TRBJ2-5	-	-	TRBV19	CASSIIGASQETQYF	TGTGCCAGTAGTATAATTGGGGCATCCCAAGAGACCCAGTACTTC
TRBJ1-2	-	-	TRBV7-2	CASSSKNTNYGYTF	TGTGCCAGCAGCTCCAAAAACACCAACTATGGCTACACCTTC
TRBJ1-5	few	TRBD1	TRBV12-3/TRBV12-4	CASGTVESNQPQHF	TGTGCCAGCGGGACAGTCGAAAGCAATCAGCCCCAGCATTTT
TRBJ2-7	-	TRBD2	TRBV7-9	CASSMPGLAGVSEQYF	TGTGCCAGCAGCATGCCGGGACTAGCGGGAGTCTCCGAGCAGTACTTC
TRBJ1-5	-	-	TRBV28	CASSVQGEPQHF	TGTGCCAGCAGCGTACAGGGTGAGCCCCAGCATTTT
TRBJ2-7	-	TRBD1	TRBV4-1	CASSHTGTAIYEQYF	TGCGCCAGCAGCCACACCGGGACAGCTATCTACGAGCAGTACTTC
TRBJ2-1	-	TRBD2	TRBV20-1	CSAPAGTSGSYEQFF	TGCAGTGCCCCTGCCGGGACTAGCGGGAGCTATGAGCAGTTCTTC
TRBJ1-2	-	-	TRBV7-9	CASSLIGGYYGYTF	TGTGCCAGCAGCTTAATTGGGGGCTACTATGGCTACACCTTC
TRBJ1-5	few	-	TRBV9	CASSVGGSGQPQHF	TGTGCCAGCAGCGTAGGGGGGTCGGGCCAGCCCCAGCATTTT
TRBJ1-2	few	-	TRBV7-9	CASSPQGIHYGYTF	TGTGCCAGCAGCCCTCAGGGGATACACTATGGCTACACCTTC
TRBJ1-1	-	TRBD1	TRBV5-1	CASSLGQGYTEAFF	TGCGCCAGCAGCTTGGGACAGGGGTACACTGAAGCTTTCTTT
TRBJ2-5	-	-	TRBV12-3/TRBV12-4	CASRPGTSSETQYF	TGTGCCAGCAGGCCCGGGACCTCGTCCGAGACCCAGTACTTC
TRBJ1-1	many	-	TRBV7-9	CASSLGQNTEAFF	TGTGCCAGCAGCTTAGGACAGAACACTGAAGCTTTCTTT
TRBJ1-1	-	TRBD1	TRBV12-3/TRBV12-4	CASSPQGGGLNTEALF	TGTGCCAGCAGTCCCCAAGGGGGCGGGTTGAACACTGAAGCTCTCTTT
TRBJ1-5	-	TRBD1	TRBV6-1	CASSWNRGDNQPQHF	TGTGCCAGCAGTTGGAACAGGGGCGACAATCAGCCCCAGCATTTT
TRBJ2-5	-	TRBD2	TRBV12-3/TRBV12-4	CASRGGTSGRASQETQYF	TGTGCCAGCAGAGGTGGGACTAGCGGGAGGGCCTCCCAAGAGACCCAGTACTTC
TRBJ1-3	few	-	TRBV5-5	CASSLGRGNTIYF	TGTGCCAGCAGCTTAGGGAGAGGAAACACCATATATTTT
TRBJ2-5	few	TRBD2	TRBV5-1	CASSLRRDGAGQETQYF	TGCGCCAGCAGCCTTCGGAGGGACGGAGCGGGGCAAGAGACCCAGTACTTC
TRBJ2-4	-	TRBD1	TRBV15	CATSREDRGIQYF	TGTGCCACCAGCAGAGAAGACAGGGGGATTCAGTACTTC
TRBJ2-5	-	-	TRBV29-1	CSVERGSYQETQYF	TGCAGCGTTGAAAGGGGGAGCTACCAAGAGACCCAGTACTTC
TRBJ2-7	-	TRBD1	TRBV20-1	CSATSRGTGSNEQYF	TGCAGTGCCACCAGTCGTGGGACAGGTAGCAACGAGCAGTACTTC
TRBJ2-7	-	-	TRBV12-3/TRBV12-4	CAISPGGAGKQYF	TGTGCCATCTCCCCGGGTGGGGCCGGAAAGCAGTACTTC
TRBJ1-5	-	-	TRBV10-1	CASTQAGMIQPQHF	TGCGCCAGCACGCAAGCCGGGATGATTCAGCCCCAGCATTTT
TRBJ2-7	-	-	TRBV30	CAWSVLAGSSYEQYF	TGTGCCTGGAGTGTACTGGCAGGTAGCTCCTACGAGCAGTACTTC
TRBJ2-5	many	-	TRBV7-9	CASSLVSAQETQYF	TGTGCCAGCAGCTTAGTTTCAGCACAAGAGACCCAGTACTTC
TRBJ2-5	-	-	TRBV6-6	CASREGVGQYF	TGTGCCAGCAGAGAGGGGGTAGGGCAGTACTTC
TRBJ2-5	-	-	TRBV5-4	CASSLSVQETQYF	TGTGCCAGCAGCTTGAGTGTCCAAGAGACCCAGTACTTC
TRBJ2-7	few	-	TRBV5-1	CASSSLQGTGYEQYF	TGCGCCAGCAGCTCTCTACAGGGGACTGGATACGAGCAGTACTTC
TRBJ1-1	few	-	TRBV10-3	CAIRPGQNTEAFF	TGTGCCATCAGGCCGGGACAGAACACTGAAGCTTTCTTT
TRBJ2-7	-	TRBD1	TRBV28	CASRTGGSYEQYF	TGTGCCAGCAGGACAGGGGGCTCCTACGAGCAGTACTTC
TRBJ2-6	-	-	TRBV4-2	CASSQGGGNGANVLTF	TGTGCCAGCAGCCAAGGGGGCGGGAATGGGGCCAACGTCCTGACTTTC
TRBJ1-1	-	TRBD1	TRBV25-1	CASSDEETGTFGNTEAFF	TGTGCCAGCAGTGATGAGGAGACAGGGACTTTTGGGAACACTGAAGCTTTCTTT
TRBJ2-5	-	TRBD2	TRBV13	CASSNRWTSGQETQYF	TGTGCCAGCAGCAACCGCTGGACTAGCGGCCAAGAGACCCAGTACTTC
TRBJ1-6	few	-	TRBV7-6	CASSLEGGRASSYNSPLHF	TGTGCCAGCAGCTTAGAGGGAGGCAGGGCGAGCTCCTATAATTCACCCCTCCACTTT
TRBJ1-2	-	TRBD1	TRBV6-5	CASSEGQGIGYGYTF	TGTGCCAGCAGTGAAGGACAGGGTATAGGGTATGGCTACACCTTC
TRBJ2-6	-	-	TRBV9	CASSFLVPGANVLTF	TGTGCCAGCAGCTTTTTGGTACCTGGGGCCAACGTCCTGACTTTC
TRBJ2-2	-	-	TRBV2	CASSDVQANTGELFF	TGTGCCAGCAGTGATGTACAGGCCAACACCGGGGAGCTGTTTTTT